These 10 T cell receptor beta chains were sequenced from one sample in a study of blood T cell repertoires in COVID-19. The assay was immunoSEQ multiplex PCR, and TCRdb's table has in-frame clones only and misses some. This table holds around 290,000 clones, around 90% found once. The sequencing input was PBMCs or T cells enriched from blood (not recorded which). The receptor source for this set is a woman aged 40 to 50 who had recovered from COVID-19.

V usage is TRBV2 and J usage is TRBJ1-2; a possible D gene is TRBD1 (6 bases). The germline gives CDR1 SNHLY, CDR2 FYNNEI. V lost 1 base, J lost 4 bases, and 7 bases lay in between. The CDR3 spans 13 residues. CDR3 DNA: TGTGCCAGCAGTGAAGTCAGGGGCTATGGCTACACCTTC. Protein product: CASSEVRGYGYTF.

V and J are TRBV27 and TRBJ2-7, with D tentatively TRBD1 (6 bases). In germline, CDR1 is MNHEY, CDR2 SMNVEV (reference sequence). Trimming removed 9 bases from V and 3 bases from J, with 21 bases in between. CDR3 length: 15 amino acids. CDR3 sequence reads: CASNPRGTGIYEQYF. In DNA form, the CDR3 reads TGTGCCAGTAATCCCAGGGGAACAGGGATCTACGAGCAGTACTTC.

V usage is TRBV2 and J usage is TRBJ1-1; 7 bases agree with TRBD1. This CDR3 is built from 14 residues. Germline V gene data show CDR1 as SNHLY and CDR2 as FYNNEI. With V trimmed by 8 bases and J by 3 bases, 9 bases remained unmatched. The CDR3 protein is CASEIQGPHTEAFF. CDR3 DNA: TGTGCCAGCGAAATACAGGGGCCTCACACTGAAGCTTTCTTT.

The chain combines TRBV5-4 with TRBJ2-7, with TRBD1 identical over 9 bases. There are 14 residues in the CDR3. Germline lookup yields CDR1 SGHNT and CDR2 YYREEE (reference sequence). V shed 2 bases and J 6 bases; nucleotides not matched to a gene: 6. The CDR3 spells CASSLEQGASEQYF. CDR3 sequence (DNA): TGTGCCAGCAGCTTAGAACAGGGGGCAAGCGAGCAGTACTTC.

V gene TRBV3-1 (or the pseudogene TRBV3-2) combines with J gene TRBJ1-3; 8 bases map to TRBD1. V shed 3 bases, J shed 4 bases, and the junction held 8 bases outside the gene matches. Germline-derived CDR1 and CDR2 are LGHDT and YNNKEL (reference sequence). This CDR3 has 16 amino acids. For the CDR3, the DNA is TGTGCCAGCAGCCACCGATACAGGGGGGACGGAAACACCATATATTTT. It codes for CASSHRYRGDGNTIYF.

The V call is TRBV5-4, the J call TRBJ2-5; 12 bases match TRBD1. The trim removed 4 bases at V and 3 bases at J, leaving 4 bases unmatched. The CDR3 spans 15 residues. Germline assignment: CDR1 SGHNT and CDR2 YYREEE (reference sequence). The CDR3 loop is CASSPGQGAKETQYF. As DNA, the CDR3 is TGTGCCAGCAGCCCGGGACAGGGGGCTAAAGAGACCCAGTACTTC. Variable domain in full (rest from reference TRBV5-4 and TRBJ2-5): ETGVTQSPTHLIKTRGQQVTLRCSSQSGHNTVSWYQQALGQGPQFIFQYYREEENGRGNFPPRFSGLQFPNYSSELNVNALELDDSALYLCASSPGQGAKETQYFGPGTRLLVL.

The gene calls are TRBV6-7 and TRBJ2-4; TRBD1 agrees at 7 bases. TRBV6-7 is designated an ORF whose function remains uncertain. Losses at the gene ends were 4 bases for V and 1 base for J; bases not matched to a gene: 4. The CDR3 contains 15 residues. CDR3 amino acids: CASSLEGAAKNIQYF. The CDR3 DNA sequence: TGTGCCAGCAGTTTAGAGGGGGCCGCCAAAAACATTCAGTACTTC.

The chain links TRBV6-2 or TRBV6-3 to TRBJ1-5; maybe TRBD1 (6 bases). The CDR3 extends over 17 amino acids. Germline loops: CDR1 MNHEY, CDR2 SVGEGT. V lost 7 bases, J lost 0 bases, and 19 bases lay in between. CDR3 DNA sequence: TGTGCCAGCACCCCCGGTGGCAGGGGCCATAGCAATCAGCCCCAGCATTTT. Translated, it gives CASTPGGRGHSNQPQHF.

A remark on this clone: Other DNA sequences from this sample encode an identical CDR3 as well. The chain uses TRBV2 and TRBJ1-2, with D uncertain. This CDR3 has 13 amino acids. The V gene's germline CDR1 is SNHLY and CDR2 FYNNEI. The V gene lost 3 bases and the J gene lost 2 bases, with 7 bases spanning the gap. The CDR3 DNA reads as TGTGCCAGCAGTGATGGCGGCAACTATGGCTACACCTTC. Translating it yields CASSDGGNYGYTF.

This chain connects TRBV2 to TRBJ1-2; D may be TRBD1 (5 bases). This CDR3 comprises 13 residues. Trimming shortened V by 6 bases and J by 3 bases, and 11 bases separated the two germline ends. Germline V gene data show CDR1 as SNHLY and CDR2 as FYNNEI. The CDR3 DNA sequence: TGTGCCAGCAGCGAAACAGGCTACTATGGCTACACCTTC. It codes for CASSETGYYGYTF.